This T cell receptor beta chain was recorded in a study of T cell repertoires in cytomegalovirus infection (dated by TCRdb to the late 2010s). Study-level background: Alongside well-studied HLA-B-restricted epitopes, the peptide stimulations were aimed at recently identified HLA-C-restricted CMV epitopes, whose presentation resists viral immunomodulation. The HLA type of each donor mattered for the analysis, because public TCR beta signatures pointed to carriage of CMV infection along with the matching HLA type.

Worth noting for this clonotype: The antigen it binds to is not known. Per-base quality was not reported, and no clone a single base away is much larger than it.

General study outcomes and caveats: In the ex vivo response, HLA-C-restricted CMV-specific TCR beta clonotypes were dominant, and in two of eight donors the single most frequent clonotype came from this HLA-C-restricted group. Carriers of CMV infection plus the relevant HLA type were discriminated by the cumulative frequency of public TCR beta family members in the study cohort and in an independent 352-donor cohort.

The CDR3 covers 15 residues, taking in both the cysteine and the phenylalanine. Kept here is only the CDR3 DNA, which spans 45 bases and is read in frame from base 1. After removal of 3 bases from V and 3 bases from J, the junction retains 6 bases not matched to a gene. Reading the germline V gene gives CDR1 SGHTA and CDR2 FQGNSA. The data were produced on an Illumina HiSeq 1500. Using fastp at Q25 and MiXCR, TCRdb reprocessed the public reads and kept productive beta chains. Every CDR3 protein is listed once, alongside the most common genes and DNA of its rows. The table for this sample lists about 570,000 distinct CDR3 sequences; around two fifths of them were counted only once. Together, the top ten hold about 48% of the sample. What the treatment or condition label conveys for this sample: in vitro stimulation with specific CMV peptide epitopes to enrich CMV-specific T cells.

The receptor comes from a human donor in good health (CMV status not recorded). Some clones in this sample may be carry-over from other donors' samples. The chain couples TRBV7-2 to TRBJ2-7, with 9 bases aligning to TRBD1. The sequencing here drew on cultured PBMCs, taken from culture after CMV antigen stimulation. For the CDR3, the sequence is CASSFDRGSYYEQYF. The DNA sequence follows: TGTGCCAGCAGCTTTGACAGGGGGTCTTACTACGAGCAGTACTTC.